This TCR beta chain came from a study of chemoradiotherapy in HPV16-positive cancers. Trimming left V 2 bases short and J 1 base short, with 8 bases between. The CDR3 has 15 amino acids. Germline lookup yields CDR1 ENHRY and CDR2 SYGVKD. Produced via immunoSEQ multiplex PCR; TCRdb's table is partial and in-frame only. The table records around 3,200 clones, around 94% of them present only once. This clonotype was obtained from a human donor with HPV-associated anogenital cancer. This specimen was collected from a patient who underwent chemoradiotherapy. This rearrangement joins TRBV10-3 to TRBJ2-2; the D is unclear. The DNA for the CDR3 is TGTGCCATCAGTGAGGACAAGAAGAACACCGGGGAGCTGTTTTTT. Protein product: CAISEDKKNTGELFF.